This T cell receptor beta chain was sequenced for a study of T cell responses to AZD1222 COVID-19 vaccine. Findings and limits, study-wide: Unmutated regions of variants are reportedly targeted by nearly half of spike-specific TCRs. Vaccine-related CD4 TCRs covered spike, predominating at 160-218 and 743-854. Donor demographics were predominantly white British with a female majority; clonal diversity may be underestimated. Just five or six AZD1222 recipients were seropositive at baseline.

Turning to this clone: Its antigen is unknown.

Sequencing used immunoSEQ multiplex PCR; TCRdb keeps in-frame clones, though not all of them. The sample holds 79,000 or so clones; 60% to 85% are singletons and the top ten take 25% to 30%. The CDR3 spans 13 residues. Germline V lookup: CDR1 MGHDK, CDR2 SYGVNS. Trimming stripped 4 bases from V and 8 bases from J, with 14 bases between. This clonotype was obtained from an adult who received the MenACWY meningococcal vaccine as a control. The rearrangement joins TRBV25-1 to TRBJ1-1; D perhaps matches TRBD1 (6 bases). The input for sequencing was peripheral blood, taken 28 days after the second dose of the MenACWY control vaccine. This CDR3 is CASSALGGLEAFF. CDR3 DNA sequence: TGTGCCAGCAGTGCCCTAGGGGGGCTAGAAGCTTTCTTT.